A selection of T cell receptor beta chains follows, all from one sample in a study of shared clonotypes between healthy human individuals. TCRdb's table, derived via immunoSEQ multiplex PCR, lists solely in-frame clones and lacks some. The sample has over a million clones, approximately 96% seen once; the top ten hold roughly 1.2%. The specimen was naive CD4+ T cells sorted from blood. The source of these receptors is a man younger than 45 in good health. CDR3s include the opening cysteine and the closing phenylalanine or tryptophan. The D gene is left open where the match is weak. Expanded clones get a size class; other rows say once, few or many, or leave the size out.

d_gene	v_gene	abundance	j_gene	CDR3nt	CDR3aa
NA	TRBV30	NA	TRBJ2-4	TGTGCCTGGAGGTCGGGCGGGTCTGCTCACATTCAGTACTTC	CAWRSGGSAHIQYF
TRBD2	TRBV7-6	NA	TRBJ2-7	TGTGCCAGCAGCTTAGGCCTAGCGGGAAGGGCGTACGAGCAGTACTTC	CASSLGLAGRAYEQYF
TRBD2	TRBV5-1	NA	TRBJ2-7	TGCGCCAGCAGCTTGCTTACTAGCGGGAGTAACGAGCAGTACTTC	CASSLLTSGSNEQYF
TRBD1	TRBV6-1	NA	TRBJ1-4	TGTGCCAGCAGTTTCCGGACAGGGCGTAATGAAAAACTGTTTTTT	CASSFRTGRNEKLFF
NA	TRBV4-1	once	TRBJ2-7	TGCGCCAGCAGCAGGCTCGTTTTGGGCGGCACCTACGAGCAGTACTTC	CASSRLVLGGTYEQYF
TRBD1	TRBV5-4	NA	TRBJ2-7	TGTGCCAGCAGTCCCGGTAGACAGGGAAGCTACGAGCAGTATTTC	CASSPGRQGSYEQYF
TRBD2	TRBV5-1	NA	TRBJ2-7	TGCGCCAGCAGCTTGGAACCGGGACTAGGCCTTAGGGTAGAGCAGTACTTC	CASSLEPGLGLRVEQYF
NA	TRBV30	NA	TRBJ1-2	TGTGCCTGGACCGAGGGGGACTATGGCTACACCTTC	CAWTEGDYGYTF
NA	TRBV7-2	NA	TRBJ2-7	TGTGCCAGCAGTTCAAGGGACGAGCAGTACTTC	CASSSRDEQYF
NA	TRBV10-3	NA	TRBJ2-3	TGTGCCATCAGTGAGGTCTCCCCCGTATTAGATACGCAGTATTTT	CAISEVSPVLDTQYF
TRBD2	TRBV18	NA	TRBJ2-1	TGTGCCAGCTCACCTAAGGCGGGAGGCTACAATGAGCAGTTCTTC	CASSPKAGGYNEQFF
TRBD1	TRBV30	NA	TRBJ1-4	TGTGCCTCGACAGGGATAGCTCCCGCAACTAATGAAAAACTGTTTTTT	CASTGIAPATNEKLFF
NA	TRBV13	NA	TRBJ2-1	TGTGCCAGCAGCTTAGGGGGTGCTTACAATGAGCAGTTCTTC	CASSLGGAYNEQFF
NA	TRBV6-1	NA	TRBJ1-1	TGTGCCAGCAGTGAATCTATCCGAAAAGCTTTCTTT	CASSESIRKAFF
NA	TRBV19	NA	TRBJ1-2	TGTGCCACCAGAGGGGCCCCCGGATCGCCGGTTGGGGATGGCTACACCTTC	CATRGAPGSPVGDGYTF
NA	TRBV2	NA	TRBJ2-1	TGTGCCAGCGGCCCCAAAGCGGGCGGCTACAATGAGCAGTTCTTC	CASGPKAGGYNEQFF
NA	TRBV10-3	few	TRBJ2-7	TGTGCCATCAGTGTAAGCACCTACGAGCAGTACTTC	CAISVSTYEQYF
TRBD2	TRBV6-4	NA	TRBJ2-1	TGTGCCAGCAGTGAGACTAGCAGATCCTACAATGAGCAGTTCTTC	CASSETSRSYNEQFF
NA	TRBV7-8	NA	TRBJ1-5	TGTGCCAGCAGCTTAGATTTGGGCAATCAGCCCCAGCATTTT	CASSLDLGNQPQHF
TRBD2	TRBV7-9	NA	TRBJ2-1	TGTGCCAGCAGCTTTTCTAGCGGGACTTACAATGAGCAGTTCTTC	CASSFSSGTYNEQFF
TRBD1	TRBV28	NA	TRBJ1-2	TGTGCCAGCAGTTTATACCCATGGACAGGGGGAAACTATGGCTACACCTTC	CASSLYPWTGGNYGYTF
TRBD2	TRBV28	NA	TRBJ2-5	TGTGCCAGCCGTTTAGCGGGAGAAGGGACCCAGTACTTC	CASRLAGEGTQYF
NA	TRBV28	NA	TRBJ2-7	TGTGCCAGCAGTTTATTTACGGGTTCCTACGAGCAGTACTTC	CASSLFTGSYEQYF
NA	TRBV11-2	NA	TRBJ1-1	TGTGCCAGCAGCTTAGGGCCCATCTATTCCGCTGAAGCTTTCTTT	CASSLGPIYSAEAFF
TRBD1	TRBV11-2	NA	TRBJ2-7	TGTGCCAGCAGCTGGACAGGGACCGGCGAGCAGTACTTC	CASSWTGTGEQYF
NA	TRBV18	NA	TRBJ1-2	TGTGCCAGCTCACCCCGCAACTCGGACTATGGCTACACCTTC	CASSPRNSDYGYTF
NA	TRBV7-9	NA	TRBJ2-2	TGTGCCAGCAGCGACGGTAGAGCGAACACCGGGGAGCTGTTTTTT	CASSDGRANTGELFF
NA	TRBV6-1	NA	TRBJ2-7	TGTGCCAGCAGTGAAGGGGAGGTTGACACAAGAAGCTCCTACGAGCAGTACTTC	CASSEGEVDTRSSYEQYF
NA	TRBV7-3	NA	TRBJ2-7	TGTGCCAGCAGCTTAAACGTCGGGGAGTACGAGCAGTACTTC	CASSLNVGEYEQYF